This T cell receptor (beta chain) emerged from a study of blood T cells in healthy people across ages. Study overall: The template switching approach captured approximately one barcoded beta molecule for every two T cells.

Germline V CDR1 and CDR2: GTSNPN, SVGIG (reference sequence). V dropped 2 bases and J dropped 2; count of bases not matched to a gene: 3. The CDR3 runs to 13 residues. Concerning this clonotype: Its matching antigen is unknown.

Using a J-beta primer mix together with a sample-barcoded 5' primer, a second PCR was run for about 7 to 12 cycles. TCRdb re-called the 5' RACE reads with MiXCR, one entry per CDR3 protein. The sample includes fewer than 1.5 million distinct CDR3 sequences, around two fifths of them seen just once. General study findings and limits: More naive CD4+ cells and higher diversity were found in long-lived than in aged donors.

V and J are TRBV30 and TRBJ2-7; 7 bases line up with TRBD1. The source of this sequence is a woman under 30 in good health. Sample: blood. CDR3 coding DNA: TGTGCCTGGAGTACCGGGACAGCCTACGAGCAGTACTTC. This sequence encodes CAWSTGTAYEQYF.